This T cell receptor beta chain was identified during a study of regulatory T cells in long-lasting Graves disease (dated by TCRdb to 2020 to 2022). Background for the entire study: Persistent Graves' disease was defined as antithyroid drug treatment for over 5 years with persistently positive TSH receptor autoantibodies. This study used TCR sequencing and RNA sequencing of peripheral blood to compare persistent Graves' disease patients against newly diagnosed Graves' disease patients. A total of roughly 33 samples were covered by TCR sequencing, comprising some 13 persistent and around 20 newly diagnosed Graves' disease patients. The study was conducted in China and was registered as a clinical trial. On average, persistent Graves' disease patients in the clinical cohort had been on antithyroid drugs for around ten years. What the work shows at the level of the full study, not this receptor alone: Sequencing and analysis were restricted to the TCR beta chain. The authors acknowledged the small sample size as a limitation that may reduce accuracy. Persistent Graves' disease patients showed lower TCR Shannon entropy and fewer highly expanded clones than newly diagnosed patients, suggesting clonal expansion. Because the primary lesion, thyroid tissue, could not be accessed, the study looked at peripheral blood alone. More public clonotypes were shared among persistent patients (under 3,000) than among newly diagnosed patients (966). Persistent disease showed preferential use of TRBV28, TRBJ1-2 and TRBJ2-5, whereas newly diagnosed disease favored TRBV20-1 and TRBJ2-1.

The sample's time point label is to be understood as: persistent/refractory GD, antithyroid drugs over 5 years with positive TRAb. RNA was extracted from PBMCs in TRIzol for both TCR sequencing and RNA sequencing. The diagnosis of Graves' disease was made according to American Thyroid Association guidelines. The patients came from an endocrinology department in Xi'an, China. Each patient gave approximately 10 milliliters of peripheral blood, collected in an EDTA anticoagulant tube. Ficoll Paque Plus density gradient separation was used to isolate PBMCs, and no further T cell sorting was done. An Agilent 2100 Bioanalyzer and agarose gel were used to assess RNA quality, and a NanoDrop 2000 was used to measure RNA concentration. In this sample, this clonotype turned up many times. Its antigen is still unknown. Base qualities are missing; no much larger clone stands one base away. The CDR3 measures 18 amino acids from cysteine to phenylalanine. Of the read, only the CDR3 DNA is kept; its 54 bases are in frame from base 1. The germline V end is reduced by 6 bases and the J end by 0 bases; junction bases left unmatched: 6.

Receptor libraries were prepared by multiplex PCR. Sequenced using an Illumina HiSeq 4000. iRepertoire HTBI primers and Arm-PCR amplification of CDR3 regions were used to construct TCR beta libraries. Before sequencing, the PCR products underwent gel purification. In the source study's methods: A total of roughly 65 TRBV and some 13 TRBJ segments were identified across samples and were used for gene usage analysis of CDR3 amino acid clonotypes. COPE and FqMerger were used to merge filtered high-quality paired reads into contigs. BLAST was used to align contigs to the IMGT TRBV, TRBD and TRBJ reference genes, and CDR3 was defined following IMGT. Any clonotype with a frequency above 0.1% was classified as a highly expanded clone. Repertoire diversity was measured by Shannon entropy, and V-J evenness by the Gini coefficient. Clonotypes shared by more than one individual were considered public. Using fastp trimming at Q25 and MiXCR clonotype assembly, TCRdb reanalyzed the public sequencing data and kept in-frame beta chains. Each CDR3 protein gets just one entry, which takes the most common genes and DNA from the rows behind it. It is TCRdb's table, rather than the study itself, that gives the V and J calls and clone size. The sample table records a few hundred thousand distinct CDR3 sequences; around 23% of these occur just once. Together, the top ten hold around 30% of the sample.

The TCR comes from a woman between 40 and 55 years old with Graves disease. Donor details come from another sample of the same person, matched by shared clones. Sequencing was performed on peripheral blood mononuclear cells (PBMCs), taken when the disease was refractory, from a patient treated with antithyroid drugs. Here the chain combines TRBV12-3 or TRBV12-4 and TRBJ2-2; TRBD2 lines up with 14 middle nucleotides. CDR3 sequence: CASSPGTSGRTNTGELFF. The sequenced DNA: TGTGCCAGCAGCCCCGGGACTAGCGGGAGAACGAACACCGGGGAGCTGTTTTTT.